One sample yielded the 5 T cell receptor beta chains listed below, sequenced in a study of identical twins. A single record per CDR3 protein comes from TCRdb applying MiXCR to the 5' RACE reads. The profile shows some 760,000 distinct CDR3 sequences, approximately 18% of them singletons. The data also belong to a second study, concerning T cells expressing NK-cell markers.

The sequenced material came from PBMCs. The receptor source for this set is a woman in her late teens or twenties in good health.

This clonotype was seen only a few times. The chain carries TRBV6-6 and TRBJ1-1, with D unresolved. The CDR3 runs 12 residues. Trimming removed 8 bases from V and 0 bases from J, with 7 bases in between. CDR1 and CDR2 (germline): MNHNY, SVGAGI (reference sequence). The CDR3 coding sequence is TGTGCCAGCCAGAAATTGAACACTGAAGCTTTCTTT. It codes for CASQKLNTEAFF.

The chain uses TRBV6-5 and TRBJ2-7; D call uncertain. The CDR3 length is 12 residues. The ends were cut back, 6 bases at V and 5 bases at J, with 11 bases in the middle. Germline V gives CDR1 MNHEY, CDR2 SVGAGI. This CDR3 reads CASSQDVDEQYF. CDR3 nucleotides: TGTGCCAGCAGCCAGGATGTAGACGAGCAGTACTTC.

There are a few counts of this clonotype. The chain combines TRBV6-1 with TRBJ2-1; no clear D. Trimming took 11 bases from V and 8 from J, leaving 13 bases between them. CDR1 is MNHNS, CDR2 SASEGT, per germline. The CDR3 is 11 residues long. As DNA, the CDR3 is TGTGCCTCCAGAGATTGGGATGAGCAGTTCTTC. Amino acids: CASRDWDEQFF.

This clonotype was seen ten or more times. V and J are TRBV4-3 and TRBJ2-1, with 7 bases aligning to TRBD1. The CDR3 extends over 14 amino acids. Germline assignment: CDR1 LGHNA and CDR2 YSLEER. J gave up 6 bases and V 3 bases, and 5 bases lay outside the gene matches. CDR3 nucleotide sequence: TGCGCCAGCAGCCAGGGGCGACAGGGCAATGAGCAGTTCTTC. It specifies CASSQGRQGNEQFF.

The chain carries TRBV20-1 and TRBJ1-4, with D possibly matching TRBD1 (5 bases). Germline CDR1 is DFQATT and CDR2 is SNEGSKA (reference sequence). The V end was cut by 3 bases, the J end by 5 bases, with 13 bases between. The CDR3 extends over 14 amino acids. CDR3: CSARGDGFNEKLFF. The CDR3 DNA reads TGCAGTGCTAGGGGGGACGGTTTCAATGAAAAACTGTTTTTT.